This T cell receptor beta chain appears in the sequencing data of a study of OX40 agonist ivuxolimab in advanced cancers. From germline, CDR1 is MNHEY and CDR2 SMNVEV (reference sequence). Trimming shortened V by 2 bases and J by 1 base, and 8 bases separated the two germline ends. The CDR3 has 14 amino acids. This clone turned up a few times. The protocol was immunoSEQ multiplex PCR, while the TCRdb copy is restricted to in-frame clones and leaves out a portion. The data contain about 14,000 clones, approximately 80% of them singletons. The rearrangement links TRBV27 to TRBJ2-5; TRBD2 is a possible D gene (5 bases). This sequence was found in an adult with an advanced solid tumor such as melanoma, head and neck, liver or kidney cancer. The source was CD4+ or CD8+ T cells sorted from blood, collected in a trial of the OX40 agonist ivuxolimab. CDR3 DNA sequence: TGTGCCAGCAGTTTAGAGGGCATCCAAGAGACCCAGTACTTC. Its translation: CASSLEGIQETQYF.